The present entry profiles one T cell receptor beta chain with its context. Its matching antigen is unknown. Other nucleotide sequences in the sample specify the same CDR3. The data are from a study of T cell responses to AZD1222 COVID-19 vaccine. Study-level findings and limits: Only a handful of people who got AZD1222 tested seropositive at baseline. Spike-specific TCR depth and breadth grew after two AZD1222 doses.

TCRdb's table, derived via immunoSEQ multiplex PCR, lists solely in-frame clones and lacks some. The sample lists 250,000 to 300,000 clones, 85% to 95% seen once, with around 0.57% in the top ten. V gave up 2 bases and J gave up 5 bases, with 9 bases separating them. Germline V gene lookup returns CDR1 MNHEY and CDR2 SMNVEV (reference sequence). CDR3 length: 13 amino acids. The rearrangement links TRBV27 to TRBJ1-2, with a weak D call TRBD1 (5 bases). The origin of this receptor is an adult who received the AZD1222 COVID-19 vaccine. The source material was peripheral blood, sampled 28 days after the second AZD1222 dose. The CDR3 bases are TGTGCCAGCAGTTTAGCAGGGAATTATGGCTACACCTTC. It is translated as CASSLAGNYGYTF.